Below, 21 T cell receptor beta chains from the same sample are listed, as sequenced in a study of T cells in tuberculosis. Sequencing used immunoSEQ multiplex PCR; TCRdb keeps in-frame clones, though not all of them. The repertoire holds 30,000 to 40,000 clones, about 97% seen once, with approximately 6.2% in the top ten. The sample comprised PBMCs. These receptors originate from a donor aged 10 to 29 with latent tuberculosis or without tuberculosis infection.

The CDR3 protein is CAWSRDSDRGAQYF. CDR3 nucleotide sequence: TGTGCCTGGAGCCGGGACTCCGATCGGGGAGCCCAGTACTTC. The chain combines TRBV30 with TRBJ2-5; D is possibly TRBD2 (6 bases). The CDR3 has 14 residues. From germline, CDR1 is GTSNPN and CDR2 SVGIG (reference sequence). Trimming left V 3 bases short and J 9 bases short, with 20 bases between.

This chain joins TRBV2 and TRBJ1-5; 10 positions agree with TRBD1. In germline, CDR1 is SNHLY, CDR2 FYNNEI. CDR3 size: 13 residues. Trimming removed 6 bases from V and 6 bases from J; junction bases left unmatched: 2. CDR3 residues: CASSGTGVQPQHF. The CDR3 region has the DNA TGTGCCAGCAGCGGGACAGGGGTTCAGCCCCAGCATTTT.

The chain carries TRBV28 and TRBJ2-7, with 8 bases lining up with TRBD1. The junction had 10 bases not matched to a gene; V was cut back by 6 bases and J by 6 bases. The CDR3 has 14 residues. Per the germline V gene, CDR1 is MDHEN and CDR2 is SYDVKM. CDR3 DNA: TGTGCCAGCAGCCCTTATGACAGGGGAAGCGAGCAGTACTTC. Translated, it gives CASSPYDRGSEQYF.

The V and J genes are TRBV7-2 and TRBJ1-2; tentatively, D is TRBD1 (6 bases). CDR1 and CDR2 (germline): SGHTA, FQGNSA. The CDR3 totals 15 residues. V was clipped by 5 bases and J by 8 bases, with 21 bases between them. The DNA of the CDR3 is TGTGCCAGCAGCCCCCAGCTTCCTCCAGGGGACGGCTACACCTTC. Translating it yields CASSPQLPPGDGYTF.

This sequence joins TRBV4-1 and TRBJ1-4; D is unresolved. Germline V gene data show CDR1 as MGHRA and CDR2 as YSYEKL. This CDR3 spans 12 amino acids. Trimming cost V 1 base and J 8 bases, with 5 bases left between them. The CDR3 protein is CASSQVMEKLFF. The CDR3 DNA reads TGCGCCAGCAGCCAAGTTATGGAAAAACTGTTTTTT.

The chain recombines TRBV2 with TRBJ1-2, with D hard to call. Trimming removed 4 bases from V and 3 bases from J, with 15 bases in between. The germline V gene encodes CDR1 SNHLY and CDR2 FYNNEI. The CDR3 loop spans 15 amino acids. The DNA of the CDR3 is TGTGCCAGCAGTGTGGGCAGCCCTAATTACTATGGCTACACCTTC. It translates to CASSVGSPNYYGYTF.

The V call is TRBV5-1, the J call TRBJ1-5; D remains unclear. The V end lost 2 bases, the J end lost 7 bases, and 16 bases lay between the germline ends. There are 15 residues in the CDR3. The germline V gene encodes CDR1 SGHRS and CDR2 YFSETQ. CDR3 bases: TGCGCCAGCAGCTTAGCCCCGGGAGCAGGACAGCCCCAGCATTTT. This encodes CASSLAPGAGQPQHF.

On this clone itself: The junction departs from germline at one end; a sequencing error may be responsible. Written as DNA, the CDR3 is TGTGCCAGCAGCTTAGATCGACTAGCGGGAGTCGTTCGGGACTTC. Translation gives CASSLDRLAGVVRDF. The chain joins TRBV11-2 to TRBJ2-7; 12 bases agree with TRBD2. This CDR3 region has 15 residues. Germline CDR1 reads SGHAT; CDR2 reads FQNNGV. The variable domain in full, completed from reference TRBV11-2 and TRBJ2-7, reads EAGVAQSPRYKIIEKRQSVAFWCNPISGHATLYWYQQILGQGPKLLIQFQNNGVVDDSQLPKDRFSAERLKGVDSTLKIQPAKLEDSAVYLCASSLDRLAGVVRDFGPGTRLTVT.

V is TRBV7-7 and J is TRBJ2-2; TRBD1 matches at 11 bases. Germline lookup yields CDR1 SSHAT and CDR2 FNYEAQ (reference sequence). The CDR3 consists of 17 residues. Trimming removed 5 bases from V and 5 bases from J; junction bases left unmatched: 10. CDR3 bases: TGTGCCAGCAGCGCCGGACAGGGGGCCGCGCGGACCGGGGAGCTGTTTTTT. Translated, it gives CASSAGQGAARTGELFF.

The chain carries TRBV2 and TRBJ2-1; 7 nucleotides align to TRBD1. V trimming: 6 bases; J trimming: 10 bases; junction bases outside the gene matches: 6. Germline CDR1 and CDR2: SNHLY and FYNNEI. CDR3 size: 12 residues. CDR3 in amino acids: CASSRDRKEQFF. The CDR3 DNA sequence: TGTGCCAGCAGCCGGGACAGAAAGGAGCAGTTCTTC. The full variable domain, completed using reference TRBV2 and TRBJ2-1, is EPEVTQTPSHQVTQMGQEVILRCVPISNHLYFYWYRQILGQKVEFLVSFYNNEISEKSEIFDDQFSVERPDGSNFTLKIRSTKLEDSAMYFCASSRDRKEQFFGPGTRLTVL.

The rearrangement links TRBV2 to TRBJ1-5, with D perhaps matching TRBD1 (5 bases). V was pared by 7 bases and J by 4 bases, with 14 bases between. Germline CDR1 reads SNHLY; CDR2 reads FYNNEI. The CDR3 is made up of 14 amino acids. The CDR3 DNA reads TGTGCCAGCACCCCCGGGGGACCAAATCAGCCCCAGCATTTT. Amino acid sequence: CASTPGGPNQPQHF.

The chain is built from TRBV11-2 and TRBJ2-7; D not certain. V was cut by 3 bases and J by 6 bases, with 6 bases left in between. Germline assignment: CDR1 SGHAT and CDR2 FQNNGV. The CDR3 spans 11 residues. CDR3 in DNA: TGTGCCAGCAGCTTCCCGGGCGAGCAGTACTTC. Encoded protein: CASSFPGEQYF.

DNA for the CDR3: TGCGCCAGCAGCCCCGCCGGGACTAGTCTATACAATGAGCAGTTCTTC. Protein: CASSPAGTSLYNEQFF. The chain recombines TRBV5-1 with TRBJ2-1; 8 nucleotides line up with TRBD2. The J segment lost 4 bases and the V segment lost 4 bases, leaving 10 bases of the junction unmatched. This CDR3 spans 16 amino acids. Germline CDR1 SGHRS, CDR2 YFSETQ.

The chain carries TRBV4-1 and TRBJ1-5; D is uncertain. The CDR3 sequence is 13 residues long. V dropped 2 bases and J dropped 3 bases, with 5 bases sitting between them. Looked up from germline, CDR1 is MGHRA and CDR2 is YSYEKL. CDR3 protein: CASSQQHNQPQHF. For the CDR3, the DNA is TGCGCCAGCAGCCAACAACACAATCAGCCCCAGCATTTT.

V usage is TRBV7-3 and J usage is TRBJ2-2; D not certain. Trimming stripped 8 bases from V and 5 bases from J, with 12 bases between. The germline V gene has CDR1 SGHTA and CDR2 FQGTGA. This CDR3 is built from 13 residues. CDR3 protein: CASSPQFTGELFF. DNA of the CDR3: TGTGCCAGCTCCCCCCAGTTTACCGGGGAGCTGTTTTTT.

V is TRBV11-3 and J is TRBJ2-1; 11 bases line up with TRBD1. This CDR3 has 15 amino acids. V shed 5 bases, J shed 3 bases, and the junction held 3 bases outside the gene matches. Germline loops: CDR1 SGHNT, CDR2 YENEEA. Here the CDR3 reads CASSHGTGGYNEQFF. The CDR3 region has the DNA TGTGCCAGCAGCCACGGGACAGGGGGCTACAATGAGCAGTTCTTC.

This clone was seen only once. The CDR3 sequence is CAISEPGRVETQYF. CDR3 coding DNA: TGTGCCATCAGTGAGCCAGGGAGGGTGGAGACCCAGTACTTC. The chain couples TRBV10-3 to TRBJ2-5; 7 nucleotides match TRBD2. Germline lookup yields CDR1 ENHRY and CDR2 SYGVKD. V was pared by 2 bases and J by 5 bases, with 5 bases of the junction left unmatched. The CDR3 is made up of 14 amino acids.

The chain has TRBV5-1 and TRBJ2-5, with a weak D call TRBD2 (6 bases). Germline V gene data show CDR1 as SGHRS and CDR2 as YFSETQ. The CDR3 has 14 amino acids. V lost 0 bases and J 9 bases, leaving 15 bases between the germline ends. The CDR3 DNA reads TGCGCCAGCAGCTTGGGACTAGGCCCAAGGGCCCAGTACTTC. It specifies CASSLGLGPRAQYF.

The chain couples TRBV6-5 to TRBJ1-2; 8 bases fit TRBD1. After removal of 5 bases from V and 7 bases from J, the junction contained 12 bases not matched to a gene. The CDR3 spans 15 residues. Germline V lookup: CDR1 MNHEY, CDR2 SVGAGI. The CDR3 reads CASSQDLQGVAGYTF. Written as DNA, the CDR3 is TGTGCCAGCAGTCAGGACCTACAGGGGGTTGCTGGCTACACCTTC.

V is TRBV2 and J is TRBJ1-1; 9 bases align to TRBD1. J was trimmed by 0 bases and V by 6 bases; bases with no gene match: 5. The CDR3 covers 15 residues. The germline V gene encodes CDR1 SNHLY and CDR2 FYNNEI. CDR3 amino acids: CASRGQGRMNTEAFF. For the CDR3, the DNA is TGTGCCAGCAGGGGACAGGGCCGTATGAACACTGAAGCTTTCTTT.

The rearrangement uses TRBV20-1 and TRBJ2-1; TRBD2 matches 9 bases. The CDR3 runs 10 residues. V was clipped by 3 bases and J by 16 bases; unmatched bases: 4. The germline CDR1 and CDR2 sequences are DFQATT and SNEGSKA (reference sequence). CDR3 coding DNA: TGCAGTGCTAGTCTAGCGGGGCAATTCTTC. Translation gives CSASLAGQFF.